These 15 T cell receptor beta chains came from one sample sequenced in a study of Ad26.COV2.S vaccination and SARS-CoV-2 variants. Treatment of the sample: some 20 received Ad26.COV2.S at low or high dose, single or two shots; about 5 received placebo; per-sample allocation not given. Collection of samples fell on day 63 after the first vaccine or placebo injection. Repertoires were generated with immunoSEQ multiplex PCR, while TCRdb's copy carries only in-frame clones and drops some. The sample includes some 480,000 clones, approximately 88% of them seen just once. The source material was peripheral blood, sampled in a trial of Ad26.COV2.S vaccine versus placebo. These receptors came from a person aged 18-65 years who received the Ad26.COV2.S COVID-19 vaccine or a placebo.

V is TRBV5-6 and J is TRBJ2-2; the D is unclear. Looked up from germline, CDR1 is SGHDT and CDR2 is YYEEEE. The CDR3 extends over 13 amino acids. The V end lost 1 base, the J end lost 1 base, and 2 bases lay between the germline ends. CDR3 protein: CASSLMNTGELFF. CDR3 coding DNA: TGTGCCAGCAGCTTGATGAACACCGGGGAGCTGTTTTTT. Full variable domain (missing parts from reference TRBV5-6 and TRBJ2-2): DAGVTQSPTHLIKTRGQQVTLRCSPKSGHDTVSWYQQALGQGPQFIFQYYEEEERQRGNFPDRFSGHQFPNYSSELNVNALLLGDSALYLCASSLMNTGELFFGEGSRLTVL.

The chain combines TRBV9 with TRBJ2-7; unclear D gene. Germline V CDR1 and CDR2: SGDLS, YYNGEE. This CDR3 has 16 residues. The V end was cut by 0 bases, the J end by 3 bases, with 16 bases between. The CDR3 protein is CASSVGAQFRNYEQYF. As DNA, the CDR3 is TGTGCCAGCAGCGTAGGAGCACAGTTTAGAAACTACGAGCAGTACTTC.

The chain links TRBV19 to TRBJ1-2, with 7 nucleotides matching TRBD1. CDR1 LNHDA and CDR2 SQIVND come from the germline V gene (reference sequence). This CDR3 is built from 15 residues. V trimming: 6 bases; J trimming: 4 bases; junction bases outside the gene matches: 11. CDR3 sequence reads: CASSSWDRSGYGYTF. CDR3 nucleotides: TGTGCCAGTAGCTCCTGGGACAGAAGCGGCTATGGCTACACCTTC.

This chain connects TRBV27 to TRBJ2-7; D may be TRBD1 (6 bases). The germline V and J ends were trimmed by 1 base and 1 base, with 11 bases remaining between them. CDR1 MNHEY and CDR2 SMNVEV come from the germline V gene (reference sequence). The CDR3 consists of 15 residues. In DNA form, the CDR3 reads TGTGCCAGCAGTTTATACGCAGGGGTGTCCTACGAGCAGTACTTC. Its translation is CASSLYAGVSYEQYF.

The rearrangement links TRBV15 to TRBJ1-6; D ambiguous. Deletions cut 3 bases from V and 0 bases from J, with 12 bases between. The CDR3 length is 17 residues. Germline CDR1 reads LNHNV; CDR2 reads YYDKDF (reference sequence). In nucleotides, the CDR3 is TGTGCCACCAGCAGCGTTACCCAGAGCTCCTATAATTCACCCCTCCACTTT. It specifies CATSSVTQSSYNSPLHF.

The chain has TRBV5-1 and TRBJ2-3, with 8 bases that match TRBD2. CDR1 and CDR2 from the germline V gene are SGHRS and YFSETQ. The CDR3 extends over 17 amino acids. Losses at the gene ends were 0 bases for V and 4 bases for J; bases not matched to a gene: 10. The CDR3 spells CASSLDGRALRADTQYF. Written as DNA, the CDR3 is TGCGCCAGCAGCTTGGACGGGAGGGCCCTTCGTGCAGATACGCAGTATTTT.

The genes are TRBV27 and TRBJ1-1; D is uncertain. The V gene lost 3 bases and the J gene lost 3 bases, with 8 bases spanning the gap. The length of the CDR3 is 13 residues. The germline V gene encodes CDR1 MNHEY and CDR2 SMNVEV (reference sequence). The CDR3 bases are TGTGCCAGCAGTTTGGGGTCATACACTGAAGCTTTCTTT. Its protein is CASSLGSYTEAFF.

The chain combines TRBV29-1 with TRBJ1-2, with 12 bases identical to TRBD1. The CDR3 covers 13 residues. Per germline, CDR1 SQVTM and CDR2 ANQGSEA. J gave up 6 bases and V 6 bases, and 5 bases lay outside the gene matches. For the CDR3, the DNA is TGCAGCGTGACCGGGACAGGGGGCCATGGCTACACCTTC. As protein: CSVTGTGGHGYTF.

This chain uses TRBV7-2 with TRBJ2-4; D is unclear. Germline CDR1 reads SGHTA; CDR2 reads FQGNSA. V lost 1 base to trimming and J lost 0 bases, with 7 bases between them. The CDR3 sequence is 15 residues long. The CDR3 is CASSLDRLAKNIQYF. DNA for the CDR3: TGTGCCAGCAGCTTAGACCGATTAGCCAAAAACATTCAGTACTTC.

V is TRBV11-2 and J is TRBJ2-7; maybe TRBD2 (6 bases). This CDR3 has 16 residues. Germline V lookup: CDR1 SGHAT, CDR2 FQNNGV. Trimming removed 4 bases from V and 4 bases from J, with 20 bases in between. As DNA, the CDR3 is TGTGCCAGCAGCTCCGGCGAGGGGAGGCGACGATACGAGCAGTACTTC. The encoded protein is CASSSGEGRRRYEQYF.

V is TRBV2 and J is TRBJ1-2, with TRBD1 as a possible D gene (6 bases). V lost 2 bases to trimming and J lost 3 bases, with 19 bases between them. CDR1 and CDR2 from the germline V gene are SNHLY and FYNNEI. The CDR3 has 17 amino acids. CDR3 bases: TGTGCCAGCAGTGAAATAGGGACAACCCAAGGTTACTATGGCTACACCTTC. It yields the protein CASSEIGTTQGYYGYTF.

The chain has TRBV6-5 and TRBJ2-7, with TRBD2 matching over 11 bases. V trimming: 6 bases; J trimming: 3 bases; junction bases outside the gene matches: 7. This CDR3 contains 15 residues. The germline gives CDR1 MNHEY, CDR2 SVGAGI. Written as DNA, the CDR3 is TGTGCCAGCAGGGGGGGACTAGCGGCTATCTACGAGCAGTACTTC. This codes for CASRGGLAAIYEQYF.

A few counts support this clone. In DNA, the CDR3 is TGTGCCAGCAGTAGCCAGACAGGGCTCAACACTGAAGCTTTCTTT. It is translated as CASSSQTGLNTEAFF. The genes are TRBV6-5 and TRBJ1-1, with 7 bases aligning to TRBD1. This CDR3 is built from 15 residues. CDR1 is MNHEY and CDR2 is SVGAGI in the germline V gene. V trimming: 5 bases; J trimming: 2 bases; junction bases outside the gene matches: 8.

The genes are TRBV30 and TRBJ1-2; 7 nucleotides agree with TRBD1. Germline trimming cut 5 bases from V and 4 bases from J; bases unmatched to any gene: 4. Germline CDR1 and CDR2: GTSNPN and SVGIG (reference sequence). The CDR3 extends over 12 amino acids. In DNA, the CDR3 is TGTGCCTGGCGACAGGGCGGCTATGGCTACACCTTC. This translates into CAWRQGGYGYTF. Using reference TRBV30 and TRBJ1-2 for the parts outside the CDR3, the full variable domain is SQTIHQWPATLVQPVGSPLSLECTVEGTSNPNLYWYRQAAGRGLQLLFYSVGIGQISSEVPQNLSASRPQDRQFILSSKKLLLSDSGFYLCAWRQGGYGYTFGSGTRLTVV.

This sequence joins TRBV28 and TRBJ2-1; D possibly corresponds to TRBD2 (6 bases). Germline values: CDR1 MDHEN, CDR2 SYDVKM. The CDR3 runs to 14 residues. V was clipped by 9 bases and J by 0 bases, with 12 bases between them. CDR3 nucleotide sequence: TGTGCCAGTGCTGAGGGAGGCTCCTACAATGAGCAGTTCTTC. This gives the protein CASAEGGSYNEQFF.